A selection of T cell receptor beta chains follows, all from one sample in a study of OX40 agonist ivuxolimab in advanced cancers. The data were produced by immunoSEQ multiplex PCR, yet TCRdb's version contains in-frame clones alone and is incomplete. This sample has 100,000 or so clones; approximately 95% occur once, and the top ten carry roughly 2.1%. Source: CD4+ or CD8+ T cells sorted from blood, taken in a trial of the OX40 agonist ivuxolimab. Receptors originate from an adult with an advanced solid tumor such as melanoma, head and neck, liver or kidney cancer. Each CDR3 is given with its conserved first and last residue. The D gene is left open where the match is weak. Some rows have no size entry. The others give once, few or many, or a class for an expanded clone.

cdr3_aa: CASSYLGQGGYTF
cdr3_nt: TGTGCCAGCAGTTACCTTGGACAGGGCGGCTACACCTTC
j_call: TRBJ1-2
clone_size: -
d_call: TRBD1
v_call: TRBV28

cdr3_aa: CASSGAPWLGQGWYGYTF
cdr3_nt: TGCGCCAGCAGCGGCGCACCTTGGTTAGGACAGGGTTGGTATGGCTACACCTTC
j_call: TRBJ1-2
clone_size: -
d_call: TRBD1
v_call: TRBV5-1

cdr3_aa: CATSRTPYNEQFF
cdr3_nt: TGTGCCACATCCCGGACCCCGTACAATGAGCAGTTCTTC
j_call: TRBJ2-1
clone_size: -
d_call: -
v_call: TRBV6-4

cdr3_aa: CASSLVSLAYTGELFF
cdr3_nt: TGTGCCAGCAGCTTGGTATCTTTGGCTTACACCGGGGAGCTGTTTTTT
j_call: TRBJ2-2
clone_size: -
d_call: -
v_call: TRBV5-4

cdr3_aa: CASINAGGYTGELFF
cdr3_nt: TGTGCCAGCATCAACGCAGGGGGGTACACCGGGGAGCTGTTTTTT
j_call: TRBJ2-2
clone_size: -
d_call: -
v_call: TRBV7-9

cdr3_aa: CASSEETSEQYF
cdr3_nt: TGCGCCAGCAGTGAGGAGACATCCGAGCAGTACTTC
j_call: TRBJ2-7
clone_size: -
d_call: -
v_call: TRBV10-1

cdr3_aa: CASSVHRGPSDYGYTF
cdr3_nt: TGCGCCAGCAGCGTACACAGGGGGCCGTCTGACTATGGCTACACCTTC
j_call: TRBJ1-2
clone_size: -
d_call: TRBD1
v_call: TRBV4-1

cdr3_aa: CASSPRGRNEQFF
cdr3_nt: TGTGCCAGTAGTCCCAGGGGAAGGAATGAGCAGTTCTTC
j_call: TRBJ2-1
clone_size: -
d_call: -
v_call: TRBV19

cdr3_aa: CASRLPGTYEQYF
cdr3_nt: TGTGCCAGCAGGCTCCCGGGGACTTACGAGCAGTACTTC
j_call: TRBJ2-7
clone_size: -
d_call: -
v_call: TRBV7-2

cdr3_aa: CASSPVSPTYEQYF
cdr3_nt: TGTGCCAGCAGCCCGGTGTCGCCGACCTACGAGCAGTACTTC
j_call: TRBJ2-7
clone_size: -
d_call: -
v_call: TRBV5-6

cdr3_aa: CASSLGAGDYEQYF
cdr3_nt: TGTGCCAGCAGCTTAGGGGCAGGGGACTACGAGCAGTACTTC
j_call: TRBJ2-7
clone_size: -
d_call: -
v_call: TRBV7-6

cdr3_aa: CASGETSGSGEQYF
cdr3_nt: TGTGCCAGCGGGGAGACTAGCGGGAGTGGGGAGCAGTACTTC
j_call: TRBJ2-7
clone_size: once
d_call: TRBD2
v_call: TRBV6-1

cdr3_aa: CASESGANVLTF
cdr3_nt: TGTGCCAGCGAGTCTGGGGCCAACGTCCTGACTTTC
j_call: TRBJ2-6
clone_size: -
d_call: -
v_call: TRBV6-5

cdr3_aa: CASSSPVYEQYF
cdr3_nt: TGTGCCAGCAGTTCTCCCGTCTACGAGCAGTACTTC
j_call: TRBJ2-7
clone_size: once
d_call: -
v_call: TRBV28

cdr3_aa: CASSLGPGYEQYF
cdr3_nt: TGTGCCAGCAGTTTAGGGCCAGGCTACGAGCAGTACTTC
j_call: TRBJ2-7
clone_size: -
d_call: -
v_call: TRBV27

cdr3_aa: CASSQCQGTGCEQYF
cdr3_nt: TGTGCCAGCAGCCAGTGTCAGGGAACAGGCTGCGAGCAGTACTTC
j_call: TRBJ2-7
clone_size: -
d_call: -
v_call: TRBV14

cdr3_aa: CASRGDGSYEQYF
cdr3_nt: TGTGCCAGCAGGGGGGACGGCTCCTACGAGCAGTACTTC
j_call: TRBJ2-7
clone_size: -
d_call: -
v_call: TRBV6-5

cdr3_aa: CASSQTPLTSGTYEQYF
cdr3_nt: TGCGCCAGCAGCCAGACTCCCCTGACTAGCGGAACATACGAGCAGTACTTC
j_call: TRBJ2-7
clone_size: -
d_call: TRBD2
v_call: TRBV4-1

cdr3_aa: CASSFARAGNTGELFF
cdr3_nt: TGTGCCAGCAGTTTTGCCAGGGCGGGGAACACCGGGGAGCTGTTTTTT
j_call: TRBJ2-2
clone_size: -
d_call: -
v_call: TRBV28

cdr3_aa: CASSSVEMNTGELFF
cdr3_nt: TGTGCCAGCAGTTCTGTGGAAATGAACACCGGGGAGCTGTTTTTT
j_call: TRBJ2-2
clone_size: once
d_call: -
v_call: TRBV28

cdr3_aa: CASRLDSFQETQYF
cdr3_nt: TGTGCCTCCCGGTTGGACAGTTTCCAAGAGACCCAGTACTTC
j_call: TRBJ2-5
clone_size: -
d_call: -
v_call: TRBV6-1

cdr3_aa: CSVEGGQGASYEQYF
cdr3_nt: TGCAGCGTTGAGGGGGGACAGGGGGCGTCCTACGAGCAGTACTTC
j_call: TRBJ2-7
clone_size: -
d_call: TRBD1
v_call: TRBV29-1

cdr3_aa: CASSLGTGQETQYF
cdr3_nt: TGTGCCAGCAGCTTAGGGACGGGGCAAGAGACCCAGTACTTC
j_call: TRBJ2-5
clone_size: -
d_call: -
v_call: TRBV5-6

cdr3_aa: CASSLVQGFYEQYF
cdr3_nt: TGTGCCAGCAGTTTGGTACAGGGTTTCTACGAGCAGTACTTC
j_call: TRBJ2-7
clone_size: -
d_call: -
v_call: TRBV27

cdr3_aa: CASSPGGEQFF
cdr3_nt: TGTGCCAGCAGTCCGGGGGGGGAGCAGTTCTTC
j_call: TRBJ2-1
clone_size: -
d_call: TRBD2
v_call: TRBV7-2

cdr3_aa: CAWSLRGYEQYF
cdr3_nt: TGTGCCTGGAGTCTCAGGGGCTACGAGCAGTACTTC
j_call: TRBJ2-7
clone_size: -
d_call: -
v_call: TRBV30

cdr3_aa: CASSLIPGDSYEQYF
cdr3_nt: TGTGCCAGCAGCTTAATACCAGGGGACAGCTACGAGCAGTACTTC
j_call: TRBJ2-7
clone_size: -
d_call: TRBD1
v_call: TRBV7-9

cdr3_aa: CASSPGGVSNQPQHF
cdr3_nt: TGTGCCAGCAGCCCAGGGGGGGTTAGCAATCAGCCCCAGCATTTT
j_call: TRBJ1-5
clone_size: -
d_call: TRBD1
v_call: TRBV5-6

cdr3_aa: CASGFGTGISYEQYF
cdr3_nt: TGTGCCAGTGGGTTTGGGACAGGGATCTCCTACGAGCAGTACTTC
j_call: TRBJ2-7
clone_size: -
d_call: TRBD1
v_call: TRBV19

cdr3_aa: CASSLTAGGDNEQFF
cdr3_nt: TGTGCCAGCAGCTTGACAGCGGGAGGTGACAATGAGCAGTTCTTC
j_call: TRBJ2-1
clone_size: -
d_call: TRBD2
v_call: TRBV5-4

cdr3_aa: CASSVEKKVTFYNEQFF
cdr3_nt: TGTGCCAGCAGCGTAGAAAAGAAGGTTACGTTTTACAATGAGCAGTTCTTC
j_call: TRBJ2-1
clone_size: -
d_call: -
v_call: TRBV9

cdr3_aa: CSARVGNEQFF
cdr3_nt: TGCAGTGCTAGAGTGGGCAATGAGCAGTTCTTC
j_call: TRBJ2-1
clone_size: -
d_call: -
v_call: TRBV20-1

cdr3_aa: CATSRDRQGSNQPQHF
cdr3_nt: TGTGCCACCAGCAGAGATCGACAGGGAAGCAATCAGCCCCAGCATTTT
j_call: TRBJ1-5
clone_size: -
d_call: TRBD1
v_call: TRBV15

cdr3_aa: CASSIHRTDTQYF
cdr3_nt: TGTGCCAGTAGTATTCACCGCACAGATACGCAGTATTTT
j_call: TRBJ2-3
clone_size: -
d_call: -
v_call: TRBV19

cdr3_aa: CASSGEVGYNEKLFF
cdr3_nt: TGTGCCAGCAGCGGGGAGGTGGGCTATAATGAAAAACTGTTTTTT
j_call: TRBJ1-4
clone_size: -
d_call: -
v_call: TRBV5-5

cdr3_aa: CASSLSPSGSGEQFF
cdr3_nt: TGTGCCAGCAGTTTATCGCCTAGCGGGAGCGGTGAGCAGTTCTTC
j_call: TRBJ2-1
clone_size: -
d_call: TRBD2
v_call: TRBV27

cdr3_aa: CASSYTEGGADTQYF
cdr3_nt: TGTGCCAGCAGTTACACGGAGGGGGGAGCAGATACGCAGTATTTT
j_call: TRBJ2-3
clone_size: -
d_call: -
v_call: TRBV6-6

cdr3_aa: CASSVHGGRDGYTF
cdr3_nt: TGTGCCAGTAGTGTCCACGGGGGGCGAGACGGCTACACCTTC
j_call: TRBJ1-2
clone_size: -
d_call: -
v_call: TRBV19

cdr3_aa: CASSLSETGASTDTQYF
cdr3_nt: TGTGCCAGCAGCTTAAGCGAGACAGGGGCTAGCACAGATACGCAGTATTTT
j_call: TRBJ2-3
clone_size: once
d_call: TRBD1
v_call: TRBV7-3

cdr3_aa: CASSLGSGAQFF
cdr3_nt: TGTGCCAGCAGCTTAGGTTCTGGCGCGCAGTTCTTC
j_call: TRBJ2-1
clone_size: -
d_call: -
v_call: TRBV7-3